Given below is one T cell receptor beta chain in context. The antigen remains undetermined. The CDR3 is made up of 16 amino acids. The V and J ends lost 5 bases and 9 bases, in that order; junction bases with no gene match: 10. Germline CDR1 reads SGHTA; CDR2 reads FQGNSA. The sample is drawn from a study of shared clonotypes between healthy human individuals. Original methodology: Quality scores were absent from the junction-only immunoSEQ sequences, so filtering differed. TCRdb's table, derived via immunoSEQ multiplex PCR, lists solely in-frame clones and lacks some. That table gives V, J and clone size, and the DNA gave D and trimming. The sample contains over a million clones, approximately 98% of which appear only once. Study-level results: How much donors shared clonotypes was expected to be affected by sequencing depth.

This TCR was recovered from a young man in good health. The sample comprised naive CD4+ T cells sorted from blood. Documented subset: CD45RA+ positively selected. This sequence joins TRBV7-2 and TRBJ2-1; TRBD2 agrees at 13 bases. The CDR3 here is CASSLPGLAGRGEQFF. For the CDR3, the DNA is TGTGCCAGCAGCCTCCCGGGACTAGCGGGAAGGGGTGAGCAGTTCTTC.